The 7 T cell receptor beta chains given below trace back to one sample, sequenced in a study of shared clonotypes between healthy human individuals. TCRdb's copy holds only in-frame clones and misses some; the assay was immunoSEQ multiplex PCR. The sample has a few hundred thousand clones; less than 98% are singletons. The sample taken for sequencing was naive CD4+ T cells sorted from blood. As for subset: CD45RA+ positively selected. All receptors come from a woman between 25 and 40 years old in good health.

This chain links TRBV28 with TRBJ1-1, with 7 bases matching TRBD1. J was trimmed by 11 bases and V by 5 bases; bases with no gene match: 5. Germline-derived CDR1 and CDR2 are MDHEN and SYDVKM. CDR3 length: 11 amino acids. For the CDR3, the DNA is TGTGCCAGCAGTCTACAGGGGAGGGCTTTCTTT. Amino acids: CASSLQGRAFF.

This chain uses TRBV28 with TRBJ1-2; D gene uncertain. Germline V gene sequence: CDR1 MDHEN, CDR2 SYDVKM. Trimming removed 3 bases from V and 7 bases from J, with 12 bases in between. The CDR3 sequence is 13 residues long. DNA for the CDR3: TGTGCCAGCAGTTTGTTGAGGGCAGGTGGCTACACCTTC. Translating it yields CASSLLRAGGYTF.

V is TRBV5-6 and J is TRBJ2-2; TRBD1 aligns across 9 bases. The CDR3 has 13 residues. CDR1 and CDR2 from the germline V gene are SGHDT and YYEEEE. V dropped 10 bases and J dropped 4; count of bases not matched to a gene: 5. The CDR3: CAVGTGSTGELFF. The CDR3, as DNA: TGTGCCGTCGGGACAGGGTCCACCGGGGAGCTGTTTTTT.

This chain joins TRBV2 and TRBJ2-5; 7 nucleotides match TRBD1. Trimming at V came to 5 bases and at J to 5 bases, leaving 14 bases not matched to a gene. This CDR3 has 16 amino acids. Germline CDR1 reads SNHLY; CDR2 reads FYNNEI. DNA for the CDR3: TGTGCCAGCAGTCGACAGGGACGCCTGGGATTTGAGACCCAGTACTTC. The encoded protein is CASSRQGRLGFETQYF.

V gene TRBV5-1 combines with J gene TRBJ1-1; 9 bases align to TRBD1. The CDR3 contains 14 residues. Germline CDR1 reads SGHRS; CDR2 reads YFSETQ. V shed 2 bases and J 5 bases; nucleotides not matched to a gene: 4. The CDR3 DNA follows: TGCGCCAGCAGCTTTACAGGGGGCGCGACTGAAGCTTTCTTT. Translation gives CASSFTGGATEAFF.

This rearrangement joins TRBV5-5 to TRBJ1-5; D is perhaps TRBD1 (6 bases). The CDR3 covers 16 residues. Between the trimmed V and J ends, which lost 1 base and 3 bases, there was a span of 14 bases. Looked up from germline, CDR1 is SGHKS and CDR2 is YYEKEE (reference sequence). In nucleotides, the CDR3 is TGTGCCAGCAGCTTGAATGGCAGGGGAGTCAATCAGCCCCAGCATTTT. It encodes CASSLNGRGVNQPQHF.

DNA for the CDR3: TGTGCCAGCAGTACGGAGGCCCCGGCTGAAGCTTTCTTT. It codes for CASSTEAPAEAFF. V is TRBV28 and J is TRBJ1-1; unclear D gene. The V and J ends lost 5 bases and 6 bases respectively, with 13 bases between them. Germline loops: CDR1 MDHEN, CDR2 SYDVKM. The CDR3 is 13 residues long.